Listed below are T cell receptor beta chains from one sample, sequenced in a study of response to subunit inactivated influenza vaccine. TCRdb redid the calling of the RT-PCR reads with MiXCR, one entry per CDR3 protein. Of around 320,000 distinct CDR3 sequences listed, 20% to 25% were seen once; the top ten hold 10%. Here the sequenced sample was PBMCs from blood, taken roughly 20 months after vaccination. These receptors all stem from a man between 50 and 75 years old who received an inactivated influenza vaccine. Both conserved end residues are part of each CDR3. Fields, in order: V gene, clone size, D gene, J gene, CDR3 DNA, CDR3 protein. A D gene is named only where the DNA matches it firmly. Some rows have no size entry. The others give once, few or many, or a class for an expanded clone.

v_call: TRBV5-1
clone_size: .
d_call: .
j_call: TRBJ2-5
cdr3_nt: TGCGCCAGCAGCGCTGGGACCAGGGAGACCCAGTACTTC
cdr3_aa: CASSAGTRETQYF

v_call: TRBV29-1
clone_size: .
d_call: .
j_call: TRBJ2-7
cdr3_nt: TGCAGCGTTGAAGAGGGCCGCAGCTCCTACGAGCAGTACTTC
cdr3_aa: CSVEEGRSSYEQYF

v_call: TRBV4-2
clone_size: .
d_call: TRBD1
j_call: TRBJ1-5
cdr3_nt: TGTGCCAGCAGCCCTCGACAGGGCGAGTGGTTGACCCAGCATTTT
cdr3_aa: CASSPRQGEWLTQHF

v_call: TRBV20-1
clone_size: few
d_call: TRBD1
j_call: TRBJ1-3
cdr3_nt: TGCAGTGCTAGAGACCCACAGGGGGCTGGAAACACCATATATTTT
cdr3_aa: CSARDPQGAGNTIYF

v_call: TRBV7-2
clone_size: .
d_call: TRBD1
j_call: TRBJ1-6
cdr3_nt: TGTGCCAGCAGCTCTGACAGGGAACGGTTTTCCCTCCACTTT
cdr3_aa: CASSSDRERFSLHF

v_call: TRBV4-2
clone_size: many
d_call: .
j_call: TRBJ1-1
cdr3_nt: TGTGCCAGCAGCCAAGATCCGATGGACGGGGGCTTGAACACTGAAGCTTTCTTT
cdr3_aa: CASSQDPMDGGLNTEAFF

v_call: TRBV29-1
clone_size: .
d_call: .
j_call: TRBJ2-3
cdr3_nt: TGCAGCGTTGGTACGGGGCAGCTTTGGACAGATACGCAGTATTTT
cdr3_aa: CSVGTGQLWTDTQYF

v_call: TRBV7-8
clone_size: .
d_call: .
j_call: TRBJ2-3
cdr3_nt: TGTGCCAGCAGCTTAAGCGAGTCTACTAGCACAGATACGCAGTATTTT
cdr3_aa: CASSLSESTSTDTQYF

v_call: TRBV12-3/TRBV12-4
clone_size: many
d_call: .
j_call: TRBJ1-2
cdr3_nt: TGTGCCAGCAGTTTTGGCGGGACCAACTATGGCTACACCTTC
cdr3_aa: CASSFGGTNYGYTF

v_call: TRBV28
clone_size: .
d_call: .
j_call: TRBJ2-2
cdr3_nt: TGTGCCAGCAGACCCCCGCTAAAGGACGGGGAGCTGTTTTTT
cdr3_aa: CASRPPLKDGELFF

v_call: TRBV27
clone_size: few
d_call: .
j_call: TRBJ2-7
cdr3_nt: TGTGCCAGCAGTCGTAAAGGGGCCCCAGGGTACGAGCAGTACTTC
cdr3_aa: CASSRKGAPGYEQYF

v_call: TRBV2
clone_size: many
d_call: .
j_call: TRBJ1-1
cdr3_nt: TGTGCCAGCAAGGGGGGAACTGAAGCTTTCTTT
cdr3_aa: CASKGGTEAFF

v_call: TRBV5-1
clone_size: .
d_call: .
j_call: TRBJ1-6
cdr3_nt: TGCGCCAGCAGGTTCACTACAGGGAATCAACGTTCACCCCTCCACTTT
cdr3_aa: CASRFTTGNQRSPLHF

v_call: TRBV4-3
clone_size: few
d_call: .
j_call: TRBJ2-7
cdr3_nt: TGCGCCAGCGCGGCTAAGACCGGGCCCTCCTACGAGCAGTACTTC
cdr3_aa: CASAAKTGPSYEQYF

v_call: TRBV14
clone_size: many
d_call: .
j_call: TRBJ1-2
cdr3_nt: TGTGCCAGCAGCCAAGATGTCGGGTTTTCCTATGGCTACACCTTC
cdr3_aa: CASSQDVGFSYGYTF

v_call: TRBV12-3/TRBV12-4
clone_size: many
d_call: .
j_call: TRBJ1-1
cdr3_nt: TGTGCCAGCAAGGGGGACACGGTTCTGGAAGCTTTCTTT
cdr3_aa: CASKGDTVLEAFF

v_call: TRBV7-9
clone_size: few
d_call: .
j_call: TRBJ1-6
cdr3_nt: TGTGCCAGCAGCTTATCAGGGGTCGGCTCACCCCTCCACTTT
cdr3_aa: CASSLSGVGSPLHF

v_call: TRBV18
clone_size: few
d_call: .
j_call: TRBJ1-5
cdr3_nt: TGTGCCAGCTCCCCGTCTGATAGCAATCAGCCCCAGCATTTT
cdr3_aa: CASSPSDSNQPQHF

v_call: TRBV27
clone_size: few
d_call: .
j_call: TRBJ1-1
cdr3_nt: TGTGCCAGCAGTTTACGACAGAGGAACACTGAAGCTTTCTTT
cdr3_aa: CASSLRQRNTEAFF

v_call: TRBV12-3/TRBV12-4
clone_size: many
d_call: TRBD1
j_call: TRBJ1-1
cdr3_nt: TGTGCCAGCAGACAGGGGGGTGGCACTGAAGCTTTCTTT
cdr3_aa: CASRQGGGTEAFF

v_call: TRBV15
clone_size: few
d_call: .
j_call: TRBJ1-1
cdr3_nt: TGTGCCACCAGGTCCCCTCCGGTAGAGAACACTGAAGCTTTCTTT
cdr3_aa: CATRSPPVENTEAFF

v_call: TRBV20-1
clone_size: .
d_call: .
j_call: TRBJ2-7
cdr3_nt: TGCAGTGCTAGAGATAAACTTCACGTTTCCTACGAGCAGTACTTC
cdr3_aa: CSARDKLHVSYEQYF

v_call: TRBV20-1
clone_size: few
d_call: TRBD2
j_call: TRBJ2-5
cdr3_nt: TGCAGTGCTAACCCCACTAGCGGGAGCGGAGAGACCCAGTACTTC
cdr3_aa: CSANPTSGSGETQYF

v_call: TRBV20-1
clone_size: .
d_call: TRBD1
j_call: TRBJ1-2
cdr3_nt: TGCAGTGCTAGAGATCAGGGGGCTTTACTTAACTATGGCTACACCTTC
cdr3_aa: CSARDQGALLNYGYTF

v_call: TRBV6-5
clone_size: .
d_call: TRBD1
j_call: TRBJ1-1
cdr3_nt: TGTGCCAGCAGTTCAGGACAGGGATTGAACACTGAAGCTTTCTTT
cdr3_aa: CASSSGQGLNTEAFF

v_call: TRBV7-9
clone_size: many
d_call: .
j_call: TRBJ1-5
cdr3_nt: TGTGCCAGCAGCGAAGGGAGCAATCAGCCCCAGCATTTT
cdr3_aa: CASSEGSNQPQHF

v_call: TRBV12-3/TRBV12-4
clone_size: many
d_call: .
j_call: TRBJ1-3
cdr3_nt: TGTGCCAGCAGTTTAGGACCCGGCCGGGGCGGAAACACCATATATTTT
cdr3_aa: CASSLGPGRGGNTIYF

v_call: TRBV5-1
clone_size: few
d_call: TRBD1
j_call: TRBJ1-3
cdr3_nt: TGCGCCAGCTTTGACAGGGCCCTTGGAAACACCATATATTTT
cdr3_aa: CASFDRALGNTIYF

v_call: TRBV12-3/TRBV12-4
clone_size: many
d_call: TRBD1
j_call: TRBJ1-5
cdr3_nt: TGTGCCAGCAGTACGCTGACAGGGACCTTCAATCAGCCCCAGCATTTT
cdr3_aa: CASSTLTGTFNQPQHF

v_call: TRBV5-6
clone_size: .
d_call: .
j_call: TRBJ1-2
cdr3_nt: TGTGCCAGCAGCCCAAACATCGGGGTATATTATGGCTACACCTTC
cdr3_aa: CASSPNIGVYYGYTF

v_call: TRBV28
clone_size: .
d_call: .
j_call: TRBJ2-7
cdr3_nt: TGTGCCAGCAATCGTGGGGGACGGAGCTCCTACGAGCAGTACTTC
cdr3_aa: CASNRGGRSSYEQYF

v_call: TRBV28
clone_size: .
d_call: TRBD1
j_call: TRBJ2-7
cdr3_nt: TGTGCCAGCAGTTTACCCCGGGACAGCGATTCCTACGAGCAGTACTTC
cdr3_aa: CASSLPRDSDSYEQYF

v_call: TRBV5-1
clone_size: .
d_call: TRBD1
j_call: TRBJ2-7
cdr3_nt: TGCGCCAGCAGCGCCGGGACAGGGTCCTACGAGCAGTACTTC
cdr3_aa: CASSAGTGSYEQYF

v_call: TRBV15
clone_size: few
d_call: TRBD1
j_call: TRBJ2-7
cdr3_nt: TGTGCCACCAGCAGAGAATTGGTAGGGGGCCACGAGCAGTACTTC
cdr3_aa: CATSRELVGGHEQYF

v_call: TRBV5-1
clone_size: .
d_call: TRBD1
j_call: TRBJ2-7
cdr3_nt: TGCGCCAGCAGCTTTGGGACAGGGGGTGCCTACGAGCAGTACTTC
cdr3_aa: CASSFGTGGAYEQYF

v_call: TRBV20-1
clone_size: .
d_call: .
j_call: TRBJ1-2
cdr3_nt: TGCAGTGCTAGTACGGTAGGGGTTCGTGGCTACACCTTC
cdr3_aa: CSASTVGVRGYTF

v_call: TRBV14
clone_size: .
d_call: .
j_call: TRBJ2-3
cdr3_nt: TGTGCCAGCAGCCAAGTCCATTGGGCTTCAAGGGACACCAACACAGATACGCAGTATTTT
cdr3_aa: CASSQVHWASRDTNTDTQYF

v_call: TRBV19
clone_size: few
d_call: .
j_call: TRBJ2-7
cdr3_nt: TGTGCCAGTAGTGGAGATTCCTCCTACGAGCAGTACTTC
cdr3_aa: CASSGDSSYEQYF

v_call: TRBV2
clone_size: few
d_call: .
j_call: TRBJ1-5
cdr3_nt: TGTGCCACAAGTGAGGGAGGGTTCGGCAATCAGCCCCAGCATTTT
cdr3_aa: CATSEGGFGNQPQHF

v_call: TRBV5-8
clone_size: many
d_call: .
j_call: TRBJ1-3
cdr3_nt: TGTGCCAGCAGCTTGAAGTCTGGAAACACCATATATTTT
cdr3_aa: CASSLKSGNTIYF

v_call: TRBV25-1
clone_size: many
d_call: .
j_call: TRBJ1-2
cdr3_nt: TGTGCCAGCAGGCAAACCGGGACGGACGGCTACACCTTC
cdr3_aa: CASRQTGTDGYTF

v_call: TRBV11-2
clone_size: few
d_call: .
j_call: TRBJ1-1
cdr3_nt: TGTGCCAGCAGTATTGGGGTGGACACTGAAGCTTTCTTT
cdr3_aa: CASSIGVDTEAFF

v_call: TRBV9
clone_size: .
d_call: .
j_call: TRBJ2-7
cdr3_nt: TGTGCCAGCAGCGTAGGGGGCCTTGCCTACGAGCAGTACTTC
cdr3_aa: CASSVGGLAYEQYF

v_call: TRBV11-2
clone_size: few
d_call: .
j_call: TRBJ2-1
cdr3_nt: TGTGCCAGCAGCTTAGGAGGTCTCGATGAGCAGTTCTTC
cdr3_aa: CASSLGGLDEQFF

v_call: TRBV19
clone_size: .
d_call: TRBD1
j_call: TRBJ2-5
cdr3_nt: TGTGCCAGTAGTATTGGTTGGATCGATAGGACAGGACAGAGAGAGACCCAGTACTTC
cdr3_aa: CASSIGWIDRTGQRETQYF

v_call: TRBV20-1
clone_size: few
d_call: .
j_call: TRBJ1-5
cdr3_nt: TGCAGTGCTAGCCGGGGAGACAGGAACTGGCAGCCCCAGCATTTT
cdr3_aa: CSASRGDRNWQPQHF

v_call: TRBV25-1
clone_size: .
d_call: .
j_call: TRBJ1-4
cdr3_nt: TGTGCCAGCAGTGACCCCCGATCGGTGGGTGAAAAACTGTTTTTT
cdr3_aa: CASSDPRSVGEKLFF

v_call: TRBV7-2
clone_size: .
d_call: .
j_call: TRBJ1-2
cdr3_nt: TGTGCCAGCAAGCCGGGCAGGAACTATGGCTACACCTTC
cdr3_aa: CASKPGRNYGYTF

v_call: TRBV7-6
clone_size: .
d_call: .
j_call: TRBJ2-1
cdr3_nt: TGTGTCAGCAGCTTTTCCGGAGAGGCCTACAATGAGCAGTTCTTC
cdr3_aa: CVSSFSGEAYNEQFF

v_call: TRBV4-3
clone_size: .
d_call: .
j_call: TRBJ2-1
cdr3_nt: TGCGCCAACAGCCAAGATTCGTGGCCCAAGGGATTGAGTTATGAGCAGTTCTTC
cdr3_aa: CANSQDSWPKGLSYEQFF

v_call: TRBV12-3/TRBV12-4
clone_size: many
d_call: .
j_call: TRBJ1-1
cdr3_nt: TGTGCCAGCACCCCGACCTCGGGGGCCCAGCACACTGAAGCTTTCTTT
cdr3_aa: CASTPTSGAQHTEAFF

v_call: TRBV20-1
clone_size: many
d_call: .
j_call: TRBJ1-1
cdr3_nt: TGCAGTGCTAGAGACCCGGGGGGGTCGAACACTGAAGCTTTCTTT
cdr3_aa: CSARDPGGSNTEAFF

v_call: TRBV7-2
clone_size: .
d_call: TRBD1
j_call: TRBJ2-2
cdr3_nt: TGTGCCAGCAGCTGGTCGTGGGGACAGGGGTCCGGGGAGCTGTTTTTT
cdr3_aa: CASSWSWGQGSGELFF

v_call: TRBV4-3
clone_size: few
d_call: .
j_call: TRBJ2-3
cdr3_nt: TGCGCCAGCAGCCCATCCGGGCTCCCCCAAGATACGCAGTATTTT
cdr3_aa: CASSPSGLPQDTQYF